This passage covers 20 T cell receptor beta chains from one sample sequenced in a study of pediatric ulcerative colitis. Sequencing used immunoSEQ multiplex PCR; TCRdb keeps in-frame clones, though not all of them. The sample carries about 32,000 clones, 82% recorded once. Sequenced material: blood. These receptors came from a boy between 10 and 17 years old with severe ulcerative colitis.

The chain carries TRBV7-3 and TRBJ2-1; TRBD2 agrees at 16 bases. The CDR3 contains 19 residues. With 3 bases clipped from V and 9 bases from J, the junction kept 14 bases outside the gene matches. CDR1 is SGHTA, CDR2 FQGTGA, per germline. The CDR3 protein is CASSLGLAGGRRTGGEQFF. In DNA form, the CDR3 reads TGTGCCAGCAGCTTGGGACTAGCGGGGGGGCGACGGACCGGTGGTGAGCAGTTCTTC.

The chain combines TRBV7-9 with TRBJ2-1; a weak D match, TRBD2 (6 bases). Germline-derived CDR1 and CDR2 are SEHNR and FQNEAQ (reference sequence). The ends were cut back, 3 bases at V and 4 bases at J, with 13 bases in the middle. The CDR3 sequence is 15 residues long. The CDR3 nucleotides are TGTGCCAGCAGCTTCCATTTAGCGGATTACAATGAGCAGTTCTTC. This gives the protein CASSFHLADYNEQFF.

This chain connects TRBV29-1 to TRBJ1-2; D not certain. V was clipped by 1 base and J by 0 bases, with 12 bases between them. The CDR3 runs to 15 residues. The germline V gene has CDR1 SQVTM and CDR2 ANQGSEA. The CDR3 bases are TGCAGCGTTGAAGGAGGAAACGCAGCTAACTATGGCTACACCTTC. Residues: CSVEGGNAANYGYTF.

The chain uses TRBV6-4 and TRBJ1-6; no definite D call. The V end lost 7 bases, the J end lost 14 bases, and 18 bases lay between the germline ends. There are 13 residues in the CDR3. The V gene's germline CDR1 is MRHNA and CDR2 SNTAGT. The CDR3, as DNA: TGTGCCAGCACGCTATTGAGTATGGGCACCCTCCACTTT. This sequence encodes CASTLLSMGTLHF.

The chain joins TRBV5-1 to TRBJ2-5, with no clear D. V was trimmed by 4 bases and J by 4 bases, leaving 14 bases between them. The CDR3 runs to 14 residues. Germline CDR1 is SGHRS and CDR2 is YFSETQ. CDR3 amino acids: CASSTGPNPETQYF. CDR3 sequence (DNA): TGCGCCAGCAGCACCGGGCCAAACCCAGAGACCCAGTACTTC.

The chain combines TRBV7-9 with TRBJ1-1; tentatively, D is TRBD1 (5 bases). V was trimmed by 3 bases and J by 3 bases, leaving 17 bases between them. The CDR3 consists of 16 residues. In germline, CDR1 is SEHNR, CDR2 FQNEAQ (reference sequence). In nucleotides, the CDR3 is TGTGCCAGCAGCTTGTTGGGGGGTGTTGGGCACACTGAAGCTTTCTTT. Its translation is CASSLLGGVGHTEAFF.

This clone occurred once. V usage is TRBV6-1 and J usage is TRBJ1-2; no clear D gene. CDR3 length: 16 residues. V lost 4 bases and J lost 0, with 15 bases in between. Germline loops: CDR1 MNHNS, CDR2 SASEGT. The CDR3 coding sequence is TGTGCCAGCAGTGCCCGACACGGCCCGTCTAACTATGGCTACACCTTC. Translating it yields CASSARHGPSNYGYTF.

This clone has only a few counts. V is TRBV28 and J is TRBJ1-3; D gene ambiguous. The V gene lost 7 bases and the J gene lost 1 base, with 5 bases spanning the gap. This CDR3 contains 12 residues. Germline CDR1 reads MDHEN; CDR2 reads SYDVKM. The CDR3 DNA follows: TGTGCCAGCACAGAATCTGGAAACACCATATATTTT. Amino acid sequence: CASTESGNTIYF.

CDR3 nucleotides: TGTGCCAGCAGCTCAGGACCGGGCACCATATATTTT. Its translation is CASSSGPGTIYF. The chain has TRBV11-2 and TRBJ1-3, with D unclear. CDR3 length: 12 amino acids. V was clipped by 4 bases and J by 9 bases, with 10 bases between them. Germline-derived CDR1 and CDR2 are SGHAT and FQNNGV.

This chain connects TRBV6-1 to TRBJ2-7; 10 positions match TRBD2. CDR3 size: 14 residues. J was trimmed by 3 bases and V by 6 bases; bases with no gene match: 5. Looked up from germline, CDR1 is MNHNS and CDR2 is SASEGT. The CDR3 bases are TGTGCCAGCAGCGTAGCGGGGGGTAGCTACGAGCAGTACTTC. Its translation: CASSVAGGSYEQYF.

The CDR3 here is CASSPEERRLVNTEAFF. The CDR3 DNA follows: TGTGCCAGCAGCCCAGAAGAACGGCGCTTGGTAAACACTGAAGCTTTCTTT. The chain combines TRBV13 with TRBJ1-1; D gene unclear. Between the trimmed V and J ends, which lost 5 bases and 2 bases, there was a span of 21 bases. CDR3 length: 17 residues. CDR1 PRHDT and CDR2 FYEKMQ come from the germline V gene (reference sequence).

By share of the sample, this clone is medium-sized (0.01 to 0.1%). The chain couples TRBV6-5 to TRBJ2-7; D may correspond to TRBD1 or TRBD2 (6 bases each). Trimming stripped 0 bases from V and 2 bases from J, with 14 bases between. This CDR3 spans 16 amino acids. Germline V gives CDR1 MNHEY, CDR2 SVGAGI. The chain's CDR3 is CASSYSMGGRTYEQYF. For the CDR3, the DNA is TGTGCCAGCAGTTACTCGATGGGGGGCCGAACCTACGAGCAGTACTTC.

The gene calls are TRBV5-6 and TRBJ2-3; 9 bases match TRBD2. Unmatched junction bases numbered 7, after V lost 4 bases and J lost 1 base. The CDR3 runs 16 residues. Germline values: CDR1 SGHDT, CDR2 YYEEEE. CDR3 bases: TGTGCCAGCAGCCCCACTAGGACTAGCGGCACAGATACGCAGTATTTT. Translating gives CASSPTRTSGTDTQYF.

The gene calls are TRBV4-3 and TRBJ2-3, with 7 bases lining up with TRBD2. From germline, CDR1 is LGHNA and CDR2 YSLEER. Trimming at V came to 1 base and at J to 3 bases, leaving 10 bases not matched to a gene. This CDR3 region has 17 residues. The CDR3 DNA follows: TGCGCCAGCAGCCAAGGAGGGTCGGGGGGAAGGACAGATACGCAGTATTTT. Translating it yields CASSQGGSGGRTDTQYF.

This clone has more than one count but fewer than ten. This chain links TRBV9 with TRBJ1-3, with TRBD1 identical over 7 bases. This CDR3 region has 15 residues. Germline lookup yields CDR1 SGDLS and CDR2 YYNGEE. V was clipped by 0 bases and J by 4 bases; unmatched bases: 4. The CDR3 DNA reads as TGTGCCAGCAGCGTAGGACAGGGTGAAGGAAACACCATATATTTT. Amino acids: CASSVGQGEGNTIYF. Drawing the rest from reference TRBV9 and TRBJ1-3, the complete variable domain is DSGVTQTPKHLITATGQRVTLRCSPRSGDLSVYWYQQSLDQGLQFLIQYYNGEERAKGNILERFSAQQFPDLHSELNLSSLELGDSALYFCASSVGQGEGNTIYFGEGSWLTVV.

V usage is TRBV27 and J usage is TRBJ2-7; D could derive from TRBD1 or TRBD2 (5 bases each). The CDR3 consists of 16 residues. V lost 0 bases to trimming and J lost 0 bases, with 12 bases between them. The germline V gene encodes CDR1 MNHEY and CDR2 SMNVEV (reference sequence). CDR3 nucleotides: TGTGCCAGCAGTTTATCGGGGACGGGGAGCTCCTACGAGCAGTACTTC. Its protein product is CASSLSGTGSSYEQYF.

The rearrangement links TRBV27 to TRBJ2-1, with a possible D match to TRBD2 (6 bases). This CDR3 has 17 residues. CDR1 is MNHEY, CDR2 SMNVEV, per germline (reference sequence). Trimming shortened V by 3 bases and J by 4 bases, and 19 bases separated the two germline ends. CDR3 loop: CASSFRASAAVYNEQFF. CDR3 in DNA: TGTGCCAGCAGTTTTCGGGCTAGCGCCGCCGTTTACAATGAGCAGTTCTTC.

This clone was seen only a few times. This sequence joins TRBV30 and TRBJ1-4; D ambiguous. Trimming took off 2 bases at V and 0 bases at J, with 13 bases between the two ends. Germline CDR1 is GTSNPN and CDR2 is SVGIG (reference sequence). This CDR3 spans 16 amino acids. CDR3 amino acids: CAWSLGRVATNEKLFF. Written as DNA, the CDR3 is TGTGCCTGGAGTTTAGGTCGGGTTGCAACTAATGAAAAACTGTTTTTT.

V gene TRBV19 combines with J gene TRBJ2-2; D is tentatively TRBD1 or TRBD2 (6 bases each). CDR1 is LNHDA and CDR2 is SQIVND in the germline V gene (reference sequence). This CDR3 spans 15 amino acids. Between the trimmed V and J ends, which lost 3 bases and 2 bases, there was a span of 10 bases. The CDR3 DNA follows: TGTGCCAGTAGTATCAAGGGGGGAAACACCGGGGAGCTGTTTTTT. Its protein is CASSIKGGNTGELFF.

The chain carries TRBV7-7 and TRBJ2-5; TRBD2 agrees at 12 bases. Germline V gene lookup returns CDR1 SSHAT and CDR2 FNYEAQ (reference sequence). Trimming at V came to 5 bases and at J to 5 bases, leaving 6 bases not matched to a gene. The CDR3 consists of 15 residues. The CDR3 loop is CASSLLAGGFETQYF. The CDR3 DNA sequence: TGTGCCAGCAGCCTTCTAGCGGGGGGGTTCGAGACCCAGTACTTC.